This is a list of T cell receptor beta chains from one sample in a study of early stage breast cancer tumors. TCRdb keeps only in-frame clones here, not all; method: immunoSEQ multiplex PCR. The repertoire consists of fewer than 75,000 clones, with around three quarters occurring once and the leading ten covering 3% to 3.5%. The sequenced material came from blood. The receptors shown here come from a young adult with breast cancer. CDR3s include the opening cysteine and the closing phenylalanine or tryptophan. A D gene is named only where the DNA matches it firmly. Expanded clones get a size class; other rows say once, few or many, or leave the size out.

NA | NA | TRBJ1-4 | TRBV5-1 | TGCGCCAGCAGCTTGGTTACAGGAGCAACTAATGAAAAACTGTTTTTT | CASSLVTGATNEKLFF
NA | NA | TRBJ2-7 | TRBV6-6 | TGTGCCAGCAGTTATACGAACGAGGGGGAGCAGTACTTC | CASSYTNEGEQYF
TRBD1 | NA | TRBJ1-5 | TRBV27 | TGTGCCAGCAGTTTGGCCGGGACAGTAGGTCAGCCCCAGCATTTT | CASSLAGTVGQPQHF
TRBD1 | NA | TRBJ1-1 | TRBV7-6 | TGTGCCAGCAGCTTAGCGGGGACAGTCCCCACTGAAGCTTTCTTT | CASSLAGTVPTEAFF
TRBD2 | NA | TRBJ2-7 | TRBV30 | TGTGCCTGGAGTGTAAGGTCTTGGACTAGCGGGAGGAAAGGGGGGACCGAGCAGTACTTC | CAWSVRSWTSGRKGGTEQYF
TRBD1 | NA | TRBJ1-1 | TRBV19 | TGTGCCAGTAGTCCCCGGGACAGGGCGAATGAAGCTTTCTTT | CASSPRDRANEAFF
NA | NA | TRBJ1-5 | TRBV5-4 | TGTGCCAGCAGCTTCCGGCCCAATCAGCCCCAGCATTTT | CASSFRPNQPQHF
NA | NA | TRBJ1-2 | TRBV29-1 | TGCAGCGTTGATAGCGGAGGATTACAGGGCCACTATGGCTACACCTTC | CSVDSGGLQGHYGYTF
NA | NA | TRBJ1-2 | TRBV21-1 | TGTGCCAGCAGTCAGGCAGGCAGGGCTTTGGGCTATGGCTACACCTTC | CASSQAGRALGYGYTF
NA | NA | TRBJ1-1 | TRBV10-3 | TGTGCCATCAGCGCTGGAGGGGATGATACTGAAGCTTTCTTT | CAISAGGDDTEAFF
NA | NA | TRBJ1-4 | TRBV7-6 | TGTGCCAGCAGCTTAGAGGCGGATAATGAAAAACTGTTTTTT | CASSLEADNEKLFF
NA | NA | TRBJ2-1 | TRBV4-3 | TGCGCCAGCAGCCAAGAAATTTCTAGGGGCGGTGAGCAGTTCTTC | CASSQEISRGGEQFF
NA | NA | TRBJ2-5 | TRBV7-3 | TGTGCCAGCAGCTTAACTGGAGGACAAGAGACCCAGTACTTC | CASSLTGGQETQYF
NA | NA | TRBJ1-2 | TRBV7-8 | TGTGCCAGCAGCTTAGGTACGACAGGATACTATGGCTACACCTTC | CASSLGTTGYYGYTF
TRBD1 | NA | TRBJ1-1 | TRBV7-6 | TGTGCCAGCAGCCAGGGACAGGGGATGTCGAACACTGAAGCTTTCTTT | CASSQGQGMSNTEAFF
NA | few | TRBJ2-7 | TRBV2 | TGTGCCAGCAGTAACTACGAGCAGTACTTC | CASSNYEQYF
NA | NA | TRBJ1-3 | TRBV6-5 | TGTGCCAGCAGCCGTACAGGTATCTCTGGAAACACCATATATTTT | CASSRTGISGNTIYF
NA | NA | TRBJ1-5 | TRBV7-9 | TGTGCCAGCAGCTTAGCGAGGGGGAATCAGCCCCAGCATTTT | CASSLARGNQPQHF
NA | NA | TRBJ2-2 | TRBV5-4 | TGTGCCAGCAGCTTTATCCAGGGAGCCACCGGGGAGCTGTTTTTT | CASSFIQGATGELFF
TRBD1 | NA | TRBJ1-2 | TRBV7-2 | TGTGCCAGCAGCTCCTCCGGAGGGGGCCTTTACGGCTACACCTTC | CASSSSGGGLYGYTF